In its sample, the clone carrying this T cell receptor beta chain was seen a few times. The data belong to a study of T cells in Graves' hyperthyroidism and ophthalmopathy. Template material for amplifying TCR beta CDR3 regions consisted of RNA transcripts. The HTBI primer set drove a first-round RT-PCR of the TCR CDR3. TCRdb reprocessed the multiplex PCR reads with MiXCR, giving one entry per CDR3 protein. The data show roughly 700,000 distinct CDR3 sequences, with 12% to 15% seen just once and roughly 10% held by the top ten. Looked up from germline, CDR1 is KGHDR and CDR2 is SFDVKD. V trimming: 12 bases; J trimming: 5 bases; junction bases outside the gene matches: 11. The CDR3 length is 13 residues.

The TCR originated in a woman between 18 and 29 years old with Graves' hyperthyroidism. The chain carries TRBV24-1 and TRBJ2-7, with TRBD2 matching over 8 bases. Sequenced sample: blood. CDR3 protein: CAPTGTRIDEQYF. In DNA form, the CDR3 reads TGTGCCCCGACCGGGACTAGAATTGACGAGCAGTACTTC.